This entry is about one T cell receptor beta chain. Per the germline V gene, CDR1 is SGHNT and CDR2 is YENEEA. The CDR3 sequence is 14 residues long. V dropped 5 bases and J dropped 2; count of bases not matched to a gene: 1. This entry belongs to a study of blood T cell repertoires in COVID-19. Study-wide context: Acute and convalescent COVID-19 specimens originated in the United States, Italy and Spain.

Participants were placed into cohorts based on the clinical history they reported. Clones were read by immunoSEQ multiplex PCR, and TCRdb kept only the in-frame ones, dropping some. This table has 200,000 to 250,000 clones, 84% appearing once. This sequence originates from a man in his 60s who had recovered from COVID-19. The J gene is TRBJ2-3, the V gene TRBV11-3; TRBD2 matches 10 bases. Sequenced sample: PBMCs or T cells enriched from blood (not recorded which). The CDR3 DNA sequence: TGTGCCAGCAGCCTAGCGGGGGTCACAGATACGCAGTATTTT. Amino acid sequence: CASSLAGVTDTQYF.